This is a list of T cell receptor beta chains from one sample in a study of regulatory T cells in long-lasting Graves disease. A single record per CDR3 protein comes from TCRdb applying MiXCR to the multiplex PCR reads. The sample includes around 460,000 distinct CDR3 sequences, 12% to 15% of them seen just once. The data also belong to a second study, concerning T cells in Graves' hyperthyroidism and ophthalmopathy.

The source material was peripheral blood mononuclear cells (PBMCs), sampled at new diagnosis, from a patient treated with antithyroid drugs. These receptors came from a woman between 50 and 59 years old with Graves disease. Both conserved end residues are part of each CDR3. Each record gives: clone size, D gene, J gene, CDR3 length, V gene, CDR3 protein, CDR3 DNA. The D gene is left open where the match is weak. Some rows have no size entry. The others give once, few or many, or a class for an expanded clone.

clone size: many; D gene: TRBD2; J gene: TRBJ2-2; CDR3 length: 14; V gene: TRBV11-2; CDR3 protein: CASRAGDNTGELFF; CDR3 DNA: TGTGCCAGCCGAGCGGGAGATAACACCGGGGAGCTGTTTTTT
clone size: many; D gene: TRBD1; J gene: TRBJ2-7; CDR3 length: 14; V gene: TRBV12-3/TRBV12-4; CDR3 protein: CASSSQTGGYEQYF; CDR3 DNA: TGTGCCAGCAGTTCCCAGACAGGGGGCTACGAGCAGTACTTC
clone size: many; D gene: .; J gene: TRBJ1-4; CDR3 length: 16; V gene: TRBV4-1; CDR3 protein: CASSQDQQGGAEKLFF; CDR3 DNA: TGCGCCAGCAGCCAGGATCAACAGGGTGGTGCTGAAAAACTGTTTTTT
clone size: many; D gene: .; J gene: TRBJ2-1; CDR3 length: 14; V gene: TRBV28; CDR3 protein: CASSSVTGYNEQFF; CDR3 DNA: TGTGCCAGCAGTTCAGTGACAGGCTACAATGAGCAGTTCTTC
clone size: many; D gene: .; J gene: TRBJ1-4; CDR3 length: 15; V gene: TRBV28; CDR3 protein: CASSKPGMGYEKLFF; CDR3 DNA: TGTGCCAGCAGTAAACCGGGCATGGGGTATGAAAAACTGTTTTTT
clone size: many; D gene: TRBD1; J gene: TRBJ2-7; CDR3 length: 14; V gene: TRBV10-1; CDR3 protein: CASSESVGQAEQYF; CDR3 DNA: TGCGCCAGCAGTGAGTCCGTGGGACAGGCTGAGCAGTACTTC
clone size: .; D gene: .; J gene: TRBJ2-1; CDR3 length: 13; V gene: TRBV19; CDR3 protein: CASSIRLYYEQFF; CDR3 DNA: TGTGCCAGTAGTATACGACTCTACTATGAGCAGTTCTTC
clone size: many; D gene: .; J gene: TRBJ2-7; CDR3 length: 18; V gene: TRBV6-2/TRBV6-3; CDR3 protein: CASSYSRPSAGVPYEQYF; CDR3 DNA: TGTGCCAGCAGTTACTCTCGCCCTTCGGCAGGGGTTCCCTACGAGCAGTACTTC
clone size: few; D gene: .; J gene: TRBJ2-7; CDR3 length: 14; V gene: TRBV7-2; CDR3 protein: CASSSSGETYEQYF; CDR3 DNA: TGTGCCAGCAGCTCATCTGGGGAGACCTACGAGCAGTACTTC
clone size: .; D gene: TRBD2; J gene: TRBJ2-7; CDR3 length: 16; V gene: TRBV5-1; CDR3 protein: CASSFSGTSDSNEQYF; CDR3 DNA: TGCGCCAGCAGCTTTAGCGGGACTAGCGATAGCAATGAGCAGTACTTC
clone size: .; D gene: TRBD2; J gene: TRBJ2-2; CDR3 length: 18; V gene: TRBV28; CDR3 protein: CASSLVTSGRLPTGELFF; CDR3 DNA: TGTGCCAGCAGTTTGGTGACTAGCGGGAGGCTTCCCACCGGGGAGCTGTTTTTT
clone size: many; D gene: TRBD2; J gene: TRBJ2-7; CDR3 length: 14; V gene: TRBV10-3; CDR3 protein: CAIRTGLDSYEQYF; CDR3 DNA: TGTGCCATCAGGACGGGACTAGACTCCTACGAGCAGTACTTC
clone size: many; D gene: .; J gene: TRBJ1-2; CDR3 length: 14; V gene: TRBV7-8; CDR3 protein: CASSPRWVGYGYTF; CDR3 DNA: TGTGCCAGCAGCCCCCGTTGGGTGGGCTATGGCTACACCTTC
clone size: few; D gene: TRBD1; J gene: TRBJ1-4; CDR3 length: 15; V gene: TRBV12-3/TRBV12-4; CDR3 protein: CASSLGTGENEKLFF; CDR3 DNA: TGTGCCAGCAGTTTAGGGACAGGGGAAAATGAAAAACTGTTTTTT
clone size: many; D gene: .; J gene: TRBJ2-7; CDR3 length: 12; V gene: TRBV30; CDR3 protein: CVLDWGAHEQYF; CDR3 DNA: TGTGTCCTGGATTGGGGGGCGCACGAGCAGTACTTC
clone size: many; D gene: .; J gene: TRBJ2-1; CDR3 length: 14; V gene: TRBV12-3/TRBV12-4; CDR3 protein: CASSLGFVYNEQFF; CDR3 DNA: TGTGCCAGCAGTTTAGGGTTTGTTTACAATGAGCAGTTCTTC
clone size: many; D gene: TRBD2; J gene: TRBJ2-1; CDR3 length: 15; V gene: TRBV28; CDR3 protein: CASNSRTSGNNEQFF; CDR3 DNA: TGTGCCAGCAATTCTCGGACTAGCGGAAACAATGAGCAGTTCTTC
clone size: many; D gene: TRBD2; J gene: TRBJ2-1; CDR3 length: 16; V gene: TRBV7-9; CDR3 protein: CASTPTSGGSYNEQFF; CDR3 DNA: TGTGCCAGCACCCCGACTAGCGGGGGATCCTACAATGAGCAGTTCTTC
clone size: few; D gene: .; J gene: TRBJ1-1; CDR3 length: 14; V gene: TRBV18; CDR3 protein: CASSPRDGITEAFF; CDR3 DNA: TGTGCCAGCTCACCGAGAGACGGCATCACTGAAGCTTTCTTT
clone size: many; D gene: .; J gene: TRBJ1-1; CDR3 length: 15; V gene: TRBV18; CDR3 protein: CASSPLRGSNTEAFF; CDR3 DNA: TGTGCCAGCTCACCGTTGCGGGGGTCGAACACTGAAGCTTTCTTT
clone size: .; D gene: TRBD2; J gene: TRBJ2-1; CDR3 length: 18; V gene: TRBV19; CDR3 protein: CARSIALAGGSSYNEQFF; CDR3 DNA: TGTGCCAGAAGTATAGCTCTAGCGGGAGGGTCTTCCTACAATGAGCAGTTCTTC
clone size: many; D gene: .; J gene: TRBJ2-7; CDR3 length: 14; V gene: TRBV6-5; CDR3 protein: CASSWGDSRDEQYF; CDR3 DNA: TGTGCCAGCAGTTGGGGCGATAGCCGCGACGAGCAGTACTTC
clone size: many; D gene: TRBD1; J gene: TRBJ1-1; CDR3 length: 13; V gene: TRBV12-3/TRBV12-4; CDR3 protein: CASRSDRATEAFF; CDR3 DNA: TGTGCCAGCAGATCCGACAGGGCCACTGAAGCTTTCTTT
clone size: few; D gene: .; J gene: TRBJ2-2; CDR3 length: 13; V gene: TRBV9; CDR3 protein: CASSVAIGGELFF; CDR3 DNA: TGTGCCAGCAGCGTAGCTATAGGCGGGGAGCTGTTTTTT
clone size: few; D gene: TRBD1; J gene: TRBJ2-3; CDR3 length: 16; V gene: TRBV5-1; CDR3 protein: CASSVGQGAGTDTQYF; CDR3 DNA: TGCGCCAGCAGCGTCGGACAGGGGGCGGGCACAGATACGCAGTATTTT
clone size: .; D gene: TRBD1; J gene: TRBJ1-2; CDR3 length: 13; V gene: TRBV28; CDR3 protein: CASMTGGNYGYTF; CDR3 DNA: TGTGCCAGCATGACAGGGGGAAACTATGGCTACACCTTC
clone size: many; D gene: TRBD2; J gene: TRBJ2-3; CDR3 length: 18; V gene: TRBV6-1; CDR3 protein: CASSEALLTSGHSDTQYF; CDR3 DNA: TGTGCCAGCAGTGAAGCGCTTCTGACTAGCGGCCACTCAGATACGCAGTATTTT
clone size: many; D gene: .; J gene: TRBJ2-5; CDR3 length: 14; V gene: TRBV5-1; CDR3 protein: CASSLGRTEAAQYF; CDR3 DNA: TGCGCCAGCAGCTTGGGACGGACGGAGGCGGCCCAGTACTTC
clone size: many; D gene: TRBD1; J gene: TRBJ2-5; CDR3 length: 19; V gene: TRBV10-3; CDR3 protein: CAISESPGRGQGLQETQYF; CDR3 DNA: TGTGCCATCAGTGAGTCTCCGGGTAGGGGACAGGGACTTCAAGAGACCCAGTACTTC
clone size: once; D gene: .; J gene: TRBJ1-6; CDR3 length: 12; V gene: TRBV7-9; CDR3 protein: CASSFGHSPLHF; CDR3 DNA: TGTGCCAGCAGCTTTGGTCATTCACCCCTCCACTTT
clone size: .; D gene: .; J gene: TRBJ2-2; CDR3 length: 15; V gene: TRBV11-3; CDR3 protein: CASSFSGTNTGELFF; CDR3 DNA: TGTGCCAGCAGCTTCTCCGGGACAAACACCGGGGAGCTGTTTTTT
clone size: few; D gene: .; J gene: TRBJ2-7; CDR3 length: 14; V gene: TRBV6-1; CDR3 protein: CASSDTAFNYEQYF; CDR3 DNA: TGTGCCAGCAGTGATACAGCCTTTAACTACGAGCAGTACTTC
clone size: few; D gene: .; J gene: TRBJ1-5; CDR3 length: 15; V gene: TRBV6-1; CDR3 protein: CASSPVLGSNQPQHF; CDR3 DNA: TGTGCCAGCAGCCCCGTTTTGGGTAGCAATCAGCCCCAGCATTTT
clone size: many; D gene: .; J gene: TRBJ1-4; CDR3 length: 15; V gene: TRBV11-2; CDR3 protein: CASSLDVTGNEKLFF; CDR3 DNA: TGTGCCAGCAGCTTAGATGTTACAGGAAATGAAAAACTGTTTTTT
clone size: few; D gene: .; J gene: TRBJ2-3; CDR3 length: 14; V gene: TRBV5-1; CDR3 protein: CASSLAAEGDTQYF; CDR3 DNA: TGCGCCAGCAGCTTGGCCGCTGAGGGGGATACGCAGTATTTT
clone size: few; D gene: .; J gene: TRBJ1-5; CDR3 length: 15; V gene: TRBV10-3; CDR3 protein: CAISQVLGVNQPQHF; CDR3 DNA: TGTGCCATCAGCCAAGTCTTGGGAGTCAATCAGCCCCAGCATTTT
clone size: many; D gene: .; J gene: TRBJ2-3; CDR3 length: 16; V gene: TRBV6-1; CDR3 protein: CASSALGGGSTDTQYF; CDR3 DNA: TGTGCCAGCAGTGCTTTAGGCGGCGGCAGCACAGATACGCAGTATTTT
clone size: many; D gene: TRBD2; J gene: TRBJ2-4; CDR3 length: 15; V gene: TRBV2; CDR3 protein: CASSSSGIAKNIQYF; CDR3 DNA: TGTGCCAGCAGTTCTAGCGGGATAGCCAAAAACATTCAGTACTTC